What follows is one T cell receptor (beta chain) and its context. Its antigen is currently unknown. This sample is part of a study of shared clonotypes between healthy human individuals. Study-level points and caveats: The four-donor shared clonotypes exceeded non-shared clonotypes in generation probability, with non-shared ones scoring lower. Among donors, the sharing of clonotypes was expected to be influenced by sequencing depth. Rarefaction showed that sequencing of sorted subsets was incomplete (despite large depth).

Assay execution took place at the deep level. Sequenced by immunoSEQ multiplex PCR; TCRdb stores in-frame clones only, minus some. In the table there are roughly 2.5 million clones, over 85% of which are singletons. In germline, CDR1 is MNHNS, CDR2 SASEGT. The V end was cut by 1 base, the J end by 0 bases, with 9 bases between. The CDR3 is 15 residues long. This sequence was found in a man younger than 35 in good health. The sequenced sample consisted of naive CD4+ T cells sorted from blood. Subset of the sample: CD45RA+ positively selected. The J gene is TRBJ1-2, the V gene TRBV6-1; D unresolved. The CDR3 here is CASSEVHRSNYGYTF. CDR3 DNA sequence: TGTGCCAGCAGTGAAGTACACAGATCTAACTATGGCTACACCTTC.